This is a list of T cell receptor beta chains from one sample in a study of blood T cell repertoires in COVID-19. TCRdb keeps only in-frame clones here, not all; method: immunoSEQ multiplex PCR. The sample lists hundreds of thousands of clones, about 86% occurring once. The sequencing sample was made of peripheral blood. The origin of the receptors is a woman between 65 and 79 years old with COVID-19, enrolled during active disease. Both conserved end residues are part of each CDR3. D genes are given only for firm matches. Some rows mark clone size as missing; the rest say once, few, many or name a class of expanded clone.

once TRBJ1-2 TRBV25-1 TRBD1 CASSRDRVDGYTF TGTGCCAGCAGTCGGGACAGGGTAGATGGCTACACCTTC
NA TRBJ2-1 TRBV2 TRBD2 CASSAAWLADNNEQFF TGTGCCAGCAGTGCTGCGTGGCTAGCGGACAACAATGAGCAGTTCTTC
NA TRBJ2-3 TRBV5-1 TRBD1 CASSPDRNTDTQYF TGCGCCAGCAGCCCGGACAGGAACACAGATACGCAGTATTTT
NA TRBJ1-5 TRBV5-1 NA CASSSLGGNQPQHF TGCGCCAGCAGCTCCCTAGGGGGCAATCAGCCCCAGCATTTT
few TRBJ1-2 TRBV5-1 NA CASSLIGGTNYGYTF TGCGCCAGCAGCTTGATCGGGGGAACTAACTATGGCTACACCTTC
once TRBJ2-3 TRBV9 TRBD2 CASSSSLAGVDTQYF TGTGCCAGCAGCTCCTCACTAGCGGGGGTAGATACGCAGTATTTT
once TRBJ1-2 TRBV27 NA CASSLGGRGRYGYTF TGTGCCAGCAGTTTAGGGGGCAGGGGCCGCTATGGCTACACCTTC
NA TRBJ1-2 TRBV2 NA CASSEGQGRGYTF TGTGCCAGCAGTGAAGGTCAGGGCCGTGGCTACACCTTC
once TRBJ2-7 TRBV10-3 TRBD2 CATWTSGGADEQYF TGTGCCACCTGGACTAGCGGGGGGGCTGACGAGCAGTACTTC
once TRBJ2-5 TRBV11-2 TRBD2 CASSSVTSGGFQETQYF TGTGCCAGCAGCTCAGTTACTAGCGGGGGTTTTCAAGAGACCCAGTACTTC
many TRBJ2-7 TRBV2 TRBD2 CASSEKRGPSYEQYF TGTGCCAGCAGTGAGAAGCGGGGGCCGTCCTACGAGCAGTACTTC
NA TRBJ1-6 TRBV2 NA CASNAGGASNSPLHF TGTGCCAGCAACGCCGGGGGAGCTAGTAATTCACCCCTCCACTTT
NA TRBJ1-4 TRBV19 TRBD1 CASQGQGGLRELFF TGTGCCAGTCAAGGGCAGGGGGGACTCCGGGAACTGTTTTTT
NA TRBJ1-3 TRBV9 NA CASSARDSHSGNTIYF TGTGCCAGCAGCGCCCGGGACTCTCACTCTGGAAACACCATATATTTT
NA TRBJ2-2 TRBV7-2 NA CASSLGFGGNRGELFF TGTGCCAGCAGCTTAGGTTTTGGGGGGAACCGAGGGGAGCTGTTTTTT
NA TRBJ1-5 TRBV28 NA CASRAEALQPQHF TGTGCCAGCAGGGCGGAGGCTCTTCAGCCCCAGCATTTT
NA TRBJ1-4 TRBV4-1 TRBD1 CASSPRTGEATNEKLFF TGCGCCAGCAGCCCCCGGACAGGAGAAGCAACTAATGAAAAACTGTTTTTT
few TRBJ1-3 TRBV7-9 NA CASSLAAGSLNTIYF TGTGCCAGCAGCTTAGCTGCGGGATCTCTAAACACCATATATTTT
NA TRBJ1-2 TRBV28 TRBD1 CASSLTGQRKRGYTF TGTGCCAGCAGTTTGACGGGACAGAGGAAACGTGGCTACACCTTC
NA TRBJ2-5 TRBV27 TRBD2 CASSLAGGFSQETQYF TGTGCCAGCAGCCTAGCGGGGGGCTTCTCCCAAGAGACCCAGTACTTC
few TRBJ1-4 TRBV24-1 NA CATSDPGSVGKLFF TGTGCCACCAGTGACCCCGGGTCTGTGGGTAAACTGTTTTTT
once TRBJ1-5 TRBV30 NA CAWSSPSNQPQHF TGTGCCTGGAGTTCCCCGTCGAATCAGCCCCAGCATTTT
NA TRBJ2-7 TRBV9 NA CASSVAVENEQYF TGTGCCAGCAGCGTAGCAGTGGAGAACGAGCAGTACTTC
once TRBJ2-3 TRBV6-5 TRBD2 CASSIAGARTDTQYF TGTGCCAGCAGTATAGCGGGGGCAAGAACAGATACGCAGTATTTT
few TRBJ2-3 TRBV4-2 TRBD2 CASSPLGLAGGYTDTQYF TGTGCCAGCAGCCCATTAGGGTTAGCGGGGGGGTACACAGATACGCAGTATTTT
once TRBJ2-7 TRBV28 TRBD1 CASSLGGTGGSEQYF TGTGCCAGCAGTTTGGGGGGGACAGGGGGCAGCGAGCAGTACTTC
NA TRBJ2-2 TRBV11-2 TRBD1 CASSEQGAWTGELFF TGTGCCAGCAGCGAACAGGGGGCGTGGACCGGGGAGCTGTTTTTT
NA TRBJ2-7 TRBV5-1 TRBD1 CASSPTGTGPYEQYF TGCGCCAGCAGCCCTACCGGGACAGGACCCTACGAGCAGTACTTC
NA TRBJ1-2 TRBV28 NA CASSLDGNYGYTF TGTGCCAGCAGTCTAGACGGTAACTATGGCTACACCTTC
NA TRBJ2-2 TRBV7-9 NA CASSLWTATGELFF TGTGCCAGCAGCTTGTGGACAGCCACCGGGGAGCTGTTTTTT
NA TRBJ1-3 TRBV7-9 NA CASSWEGSTIYF TGTGCCAGCAGCTGGGAGGGGAGCACCATATATTTT
NA TRBJ2-5 TRBV5-4 TRBD2 CASSLDGGAWETQYF TGTGCCAGCAGCTTGGACGGGGGGGCTTGGGAGACCCAGTACTTC
few TRBJ1-2 TRBV5-6 NA CASTTGLNYGYTF TGTGCCAGCACGACAGGACTTAACTATGGCTACACCTTC
few TRBJ1-1 TRBV6-2/TRBV6-3 NA CASTPNGGREAFF TGTGCCAGCACCCCCAACGGGGGGCGAGAAGCTTTCTTT
NA TRBJ1-1 TRBV9 NA CASSGDGVGAEAFF TGTGCCAGCAGCGGAGATGGGGTAGGGGCTGAAGCTTTCTTT
once TRBJ2-5 TRBV9 NA CASSASLSAQETQYF TGTGCCAGCAGCGCCAGCCTCAGCGCCCAAGAGACCCAGTACTTC
NA TRBJ1-5 TRBV24-1 TRBD1 CATSAGQGEEPQHF TGTGCCACCAGTGCGGGACAGGGGGAAGAGCCCCAGCATTTT
NA TRBJ2-1 TRBV24-1 TRBD2 CATSAPRGGYNEQFF TGTGCCACCAGTGCCCCACGGGGGGGGTACAATGAGCAGTTCTTC
NA TRBJ1-2 TRBV9 NA CASSNRDSSGYTF TGTGCCAGCAGTAACCGGGACTCGAGTGGCTACACCTTC
NA TRBJ2-3 TRBV28 NA CASGVTGRTDTQYF TGTGCCAGCGGCGTAACAGGGCGCACAGATACGCAGTATTTT